The clone carrying this T cell receptor (beta chain) was observed many times. Its antigen remains unidentified. This entry belongs to a study of T cell repertoires in cytomegalovirus infection. About the study: Signatures in public TCR beta sequences pointed to both CMV infection and matching HLA type.

The germline V gene encodes CDR1 MNHNS and CDR2 SASEGT. V trimming: 5 bases; J trimming: 0 bases; junction bases outside the gene matches: 14. This CDR3 is built from 20 residues. Using its own MiXCR run on the reads, TCRdb lists one record per CDR3 protein. The sample yields some 480,000 distinct CDR3 sequences, around 35% seen once. The sequence was obtained from a human donor in good health (CMV status not recorded). Some clones in this sample may be carry-over from other donors' samples. Sequencing was performed on cultured PBMCs, taken from culture after CMV antigen stimulation. The V and J genes are TRBV6-1 and TRBJ2-1, with 12 bases lining up with TRBD2. The CDR3 DNA is TGTGCCAGCAGTCCCATGACTAGCGGGAGTCATACGAGCTCCTACAATGAGCAGTTCTTC. This sequence encodes CASSPMTSGSHTSSYNEQFF.